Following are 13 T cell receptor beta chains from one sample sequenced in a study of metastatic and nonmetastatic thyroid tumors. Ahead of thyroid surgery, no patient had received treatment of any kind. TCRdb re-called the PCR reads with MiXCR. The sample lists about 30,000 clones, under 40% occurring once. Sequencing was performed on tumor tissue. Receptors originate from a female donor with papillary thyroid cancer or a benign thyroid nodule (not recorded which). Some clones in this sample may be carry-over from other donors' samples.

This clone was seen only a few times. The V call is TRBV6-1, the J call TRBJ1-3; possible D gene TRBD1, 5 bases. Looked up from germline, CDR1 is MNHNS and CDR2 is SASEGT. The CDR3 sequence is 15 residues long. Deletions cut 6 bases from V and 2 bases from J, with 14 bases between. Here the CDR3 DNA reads TGTGCCAGCAGGGGGGGGGAAGTCCCTGGAAACACCATATATTTT. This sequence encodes CASRGGEVPGNTIYF.

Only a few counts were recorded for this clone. The CDR3 region is CAISLQGFGEQYF. Here the CDR3 DNA reads TGTGCCATCAGCCTTCAGGGTTTTGGCGAGCAGTACTTC. The chain links TRBV10-3 to TRBJ2-7; D might be TRBD1 (5 bases). The CDR3 is 13 residues long. V shed 6 bases and J shed 6 bases, with 15 bases lying between them. Per the germline V gene, CDR1 is ENHRY and CDR2 is SYGVKD.

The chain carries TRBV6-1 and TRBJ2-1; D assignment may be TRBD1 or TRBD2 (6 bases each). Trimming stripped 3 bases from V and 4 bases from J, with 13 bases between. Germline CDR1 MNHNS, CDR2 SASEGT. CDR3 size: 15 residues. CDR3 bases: TGTGCCAGCAGTGATGGAGGGGGGCGATACAATGAGCAGTTCTTC. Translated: CASSDGGGRYNEQFF.

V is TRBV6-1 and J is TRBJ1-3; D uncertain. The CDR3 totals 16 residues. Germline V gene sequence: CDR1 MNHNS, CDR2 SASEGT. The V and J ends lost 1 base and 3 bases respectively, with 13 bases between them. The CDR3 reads CASSEVWQSGGNTIYF. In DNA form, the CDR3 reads TGTGCCAGCAGTGAAGTTTGGCAGTCGGGTGGAAACACCATATATTTT.

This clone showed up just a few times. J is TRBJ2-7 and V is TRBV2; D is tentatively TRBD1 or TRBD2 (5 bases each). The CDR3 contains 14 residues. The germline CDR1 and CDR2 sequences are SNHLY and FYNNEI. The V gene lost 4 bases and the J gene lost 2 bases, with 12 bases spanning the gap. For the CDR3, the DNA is TGTGCCAGCAGTGTTGGGGACGGCACCTACGAGCAGTACTTC. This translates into CASSVGDGTYEQYF.

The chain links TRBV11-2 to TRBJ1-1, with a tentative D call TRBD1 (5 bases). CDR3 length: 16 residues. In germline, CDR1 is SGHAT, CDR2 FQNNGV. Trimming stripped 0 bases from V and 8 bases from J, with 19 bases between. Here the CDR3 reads CASSLERGRPGSEAFF. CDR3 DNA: TGTGCCAGCAGCTTAGAGAGGGGCCGCCCGGGTTCAGAAGCTTTCTTT.

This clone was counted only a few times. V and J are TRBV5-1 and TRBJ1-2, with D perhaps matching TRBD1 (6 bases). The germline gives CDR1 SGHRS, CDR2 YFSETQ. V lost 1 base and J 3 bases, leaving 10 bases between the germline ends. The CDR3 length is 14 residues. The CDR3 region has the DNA TGCGCCAGCAGCTTGACAGGGAAGGACTATGGCTACACCTTC. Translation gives CASSLTGKDYGYTF.

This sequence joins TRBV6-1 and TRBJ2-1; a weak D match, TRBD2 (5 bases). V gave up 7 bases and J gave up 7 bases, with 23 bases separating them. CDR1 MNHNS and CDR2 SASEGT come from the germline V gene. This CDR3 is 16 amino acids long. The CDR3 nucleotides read TGTGCCAGCAAGCTCACGCGAAGTGACTCGGGGAATGAGCAGTTCTTC. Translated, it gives CASKLTRSDSGNEQFF.

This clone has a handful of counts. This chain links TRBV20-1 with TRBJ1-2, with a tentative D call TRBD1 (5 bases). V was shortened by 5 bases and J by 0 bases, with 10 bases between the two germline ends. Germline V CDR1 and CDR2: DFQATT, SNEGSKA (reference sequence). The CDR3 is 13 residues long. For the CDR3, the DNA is TGCAGTGCTCCCGACAGAGCTAACTATGGCTACACCTTC. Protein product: CSAPDRANYGYTF.

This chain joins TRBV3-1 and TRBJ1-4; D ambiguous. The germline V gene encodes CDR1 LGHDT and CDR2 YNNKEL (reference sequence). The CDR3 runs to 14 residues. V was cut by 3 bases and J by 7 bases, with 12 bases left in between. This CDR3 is CASSHEGAGEKLFF. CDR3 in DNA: TGTGCCAGCAGCCACGAGGGAGCGGGTGAAAAACTGTTTTTT.

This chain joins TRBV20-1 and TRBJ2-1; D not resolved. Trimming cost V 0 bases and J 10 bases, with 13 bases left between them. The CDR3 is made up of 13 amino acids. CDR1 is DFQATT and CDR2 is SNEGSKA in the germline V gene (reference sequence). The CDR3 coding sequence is TGCAGTGCTAGAGATGTGCTAGTTGGGGAGCAGTTCTTC. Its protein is CSARDVLVGEQFF.

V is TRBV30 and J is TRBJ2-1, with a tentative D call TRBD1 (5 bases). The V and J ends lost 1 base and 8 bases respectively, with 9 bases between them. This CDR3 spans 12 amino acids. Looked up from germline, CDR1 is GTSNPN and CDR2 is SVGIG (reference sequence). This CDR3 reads CAWSEQGDEQFF. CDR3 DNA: TGTGCCTGGAGTGAACAAGGGGATGAGCAGTTCTTC.

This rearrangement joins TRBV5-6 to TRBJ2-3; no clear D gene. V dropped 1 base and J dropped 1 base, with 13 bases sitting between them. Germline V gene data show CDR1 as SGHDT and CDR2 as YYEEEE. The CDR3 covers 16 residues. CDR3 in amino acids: CASSLPSRTRTDTQYF. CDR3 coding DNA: TGTGCCAGCAGCTTGCCCTCTAGAACCCGCACAGATACGCAGTATTTT.